The next 5 T cell receptor beta chains were all read from a single sample in a study of CD8+CD57+ T cells in acquired aplastic anemia (dated 2018 in TCRdb). Flow cytometry had shown CD8+CD57+ cell expansion in the patients selected for sequencing. The sequencing machine was an Illumina HiSeq 2000. Genomic DNA served as template for TCR beta VDJ combination and CDR3 sequence profiling. Through fastp at Q25 and MiXCR, TCRdb rebuilt clones from the public reads, retaining in-frame beta chains. Entries that share a CDR3 protein sequence are merged under the most common genes and DNA. The sample yields 150,000 or so distinct CDR3 sequences; 52% were counted once. The top ten hold more than 10% of the sample. Sequenced: sorted CD4+, CD8+, or CD8+CD57+ T cells (not recorded which) from PBMCs. The receptor set was obtained from a human donor with aplastic anemia.

This clonotype has a single count. This rearrangement joins TRBV20-1 to TRBJ2-5; D is perhaps TRBD1 (6 bases). CDR3 length: 16 residues. Trimming shortened V by 1 base and J by 1 base, and 16 bases separated the two germline ends. CDR1 and CDR2 from the germline V gene are DFQATT and SNEGSKA (reference sequence). The CDR3: CSARVGWTAPQETQYF. In DNA form, the CDR3 reads TGCAGTGCTAGAGTAGGTTGGACAGCGCCCCAAGAGACCCAGTACTTC.

The chain carries TRBV5-1 and TRBJ2-3; 9 nucleotides line up with TRBD2. The germline CDR1 and CDR2 sequences are SGHRS and YFSETQ. V dropped 6 bases and J dropped 2; count of bases not matched to a gene: 4. The CDR3 consists of 14 residues. CDR3 sequence reads: CASNIAGVTDTQYF. The CDR3 DNA follows: TGCGCCAGCAACATAGCGGGGGTCACAGATACGCAGTATTTT.

This clonotype was seen once. The chain carries TRBV5-1 and TRBJ2-7; 8 bases are a match to TRBD1. This CDR3 contains 14 residues. The trim removed 3 bases at V and 6 bases at J, leaving 8 bases unmatched. Per the germline V gene, CDR1 is SGHRS and CDR2 is YFSETQ. The CDR3 region has the DNA TGCGCCAGCAGCTGGGCAGGACAGGGTCGCGAGCAGTACTTC. This translates into CASSWAGQGREQYF.

This clonotype was detected ten times or more. The rearrangement links TRBV27 to TRBJ2-7; 7 positions match TRBD2. Germline loops: CDR1 MNHEY, CDR2 SMNVEV (reference sequence). V shed 2 bases, J shed 4 bases, and the junction held 5 bases outside the gene matches. This CDR3 has 14 residues. CDR3 in DNA: TGTGCCAGCAGTTTAGTTGGGGGGGAATACGAGCAGTACTTC. Encoded protein: CASSLVGGEYEQYF.

CDR3 coding DNA: TGCGCCAGCAGCGAGTCGGGGGGACTAGCGGGAGAGCAGTACTTC. Translating it yields CASSESGGLAGEQYF. The rearrangement uses TRBV5-1 and TRBJ2-7; 13 bases match TRBD2. V gave up 4 bases and J gave up 7 bases; unmatched junction bases: 8. The CDR3 sequence is 15 residues long. Germline V CDR1 and CDR2: SGHRS, YFSETQ.